This T cell receptor (beta chain) was obtained from a study of T cells in Graves' hyperthyroidism and ophthalmopathy. Aged 18 to 65, the patients had hyperthyroidism that was newly diagnosed and had lasted under 2 months. Per the germline V gene, CDR1 is SGHAT and CDR2 is FQNNGV. The CDR3 consists of 13 residues. V was clipped by 0 bases and J by 7 bases, with 7 bases between them. In this sample, this clonotype turned up a few times. It was RNA transcripts that yielded the amplified TCR beta CDR3 regions. The HTBI primer set was used in a first-round RT-PCR of the TCR CDR3. TCRdb reprocessed the multiplex PCR reads with MiXCR, giving one entry per CDR3 protein. The table lists 300,000 to 450,000 distinct CDR3 sequences, roughly 25% of them singletons.

Sequenced: blood. The TCR sequence derives from a man aged 45-65 years with Graves' hyperthyroidism. V is TRBV11-2 and J is TRBJ2-1; perhaps TRBD2 as D (5 bases). CDR3 protein: CASSLDLANEQFF. CDR3 sequence (DNA): TGTGCCAGCAGCTTAGATTTAGCGAATGAGCAGTTCTTC.